This T cell receptor beta chain was retrieved from a study of T cell repertoires in cytomegalovirus infection. From the reads, TCRdb called clonotypes with MiXCR, one entry per CDR3 protein. The sample lists hundreds of thousands of distinct CDR3 sequences, 40% to 50% seen once, with about 45% in the top ten. V shed 1 base and J shed 5 bases, with 12 bases lying between them. CDR3 length equals 15 residues. Germline V gene data show CDR1 as SGHVT and CDR2 as SQSDAQ. Whole-study findings and limits: CMV-specific HLA-C-restricted TCR beta clonotypes dominated the ex vivo response.

Points on this clonotype: Antigen: not known.

The V call is TRBV7-4, the J call TRBJ2-1; D is unclear. This clonotype originated in a human donor in good health (CMV status not recorded). Some clones in this sample may be carry-over from other donors' samples. This specimen was cultured PBMCs, taken from culture after CMV antigen stimulation. Here the CDR3 DNA reads TGTGCCAGCAGCTTAGGGGCCGGACCAAACAATGAGCAGTTCTTC. It translates to CASSLGAGPNNEQFF.